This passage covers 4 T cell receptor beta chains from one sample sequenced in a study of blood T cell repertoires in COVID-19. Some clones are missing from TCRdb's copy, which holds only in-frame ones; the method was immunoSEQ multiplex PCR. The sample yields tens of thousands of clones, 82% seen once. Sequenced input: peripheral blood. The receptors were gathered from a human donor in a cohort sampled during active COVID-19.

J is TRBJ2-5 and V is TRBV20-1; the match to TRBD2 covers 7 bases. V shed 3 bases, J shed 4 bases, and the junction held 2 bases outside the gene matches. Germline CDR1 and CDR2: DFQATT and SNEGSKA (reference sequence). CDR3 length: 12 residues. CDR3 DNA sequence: TGCAGTGCTAGTGGGGGGGGAGAGACCCAGTACTTC. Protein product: CSASGGGETQYF.

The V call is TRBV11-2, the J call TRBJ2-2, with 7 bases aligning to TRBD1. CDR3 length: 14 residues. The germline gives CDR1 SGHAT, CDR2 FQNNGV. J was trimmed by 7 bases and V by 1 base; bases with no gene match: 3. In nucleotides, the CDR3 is TGTGCCAGCAGCTTAGGCAGGGGGTTCGGGGAGCTGTTTTTT. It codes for CASSLGRGFGELFF.

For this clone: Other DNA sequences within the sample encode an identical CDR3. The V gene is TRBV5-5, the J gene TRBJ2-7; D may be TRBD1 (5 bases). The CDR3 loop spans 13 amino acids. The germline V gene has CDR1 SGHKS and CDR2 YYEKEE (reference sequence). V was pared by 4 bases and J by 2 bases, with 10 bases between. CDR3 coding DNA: TGTGCCAGCAGCGTGGGGCAGGCCTACGAGCAGTACTTC. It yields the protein CASSVGQAYEQYF.

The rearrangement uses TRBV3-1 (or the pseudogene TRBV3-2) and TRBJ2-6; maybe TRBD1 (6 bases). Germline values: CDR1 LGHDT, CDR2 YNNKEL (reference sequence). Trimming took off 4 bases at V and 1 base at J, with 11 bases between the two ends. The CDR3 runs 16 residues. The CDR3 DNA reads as TGTGCCAGCAGCCGCGGAAGGGGGTCTGGGGCCAACGTCCTGACTTTC. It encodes CASSRGRGSGANVLTF.